This T cell receptor beta chain was captured by sequencing in a study of T cells in localized non-small cell lung cancer. A word on this clone: Its antigen is not identified.

V lost 5 bases and J lost 5, with 13 bases in between. Per the germline V gene, CDR1 is SGHNT and CDR2 is YYREEE (reference sequence). The CDR3 is 13 amino acids. General study findings and limits: Tumor trailed uninvolved adjacent lung in T cell clonality, which peaked there. Longer overall survival accompanied higher blood T cell density.

Generated by immunoSEQ multiplex PCR, the TCRdb table keeps only in-frame clones and is missing some. The sample holds 30,000 to 35,000 clones, almost 90% seen once. The chain has TRBV5-4 and TRBJ1-1, with D perhaps matching TRBD1 (6 bases). This sample comprised peripheral blood, obtained before any cancer treatment. The TCR comes from a woman between 35 and 70 years old with stage I lung adenocarcinoma. The CDR3 sequence: CASSPRGRTEAFF. The DNA for the CDR3 is TGTGCCAGCAGTCCCAGGGGTCGAACTGAAGCTTTCTTT.